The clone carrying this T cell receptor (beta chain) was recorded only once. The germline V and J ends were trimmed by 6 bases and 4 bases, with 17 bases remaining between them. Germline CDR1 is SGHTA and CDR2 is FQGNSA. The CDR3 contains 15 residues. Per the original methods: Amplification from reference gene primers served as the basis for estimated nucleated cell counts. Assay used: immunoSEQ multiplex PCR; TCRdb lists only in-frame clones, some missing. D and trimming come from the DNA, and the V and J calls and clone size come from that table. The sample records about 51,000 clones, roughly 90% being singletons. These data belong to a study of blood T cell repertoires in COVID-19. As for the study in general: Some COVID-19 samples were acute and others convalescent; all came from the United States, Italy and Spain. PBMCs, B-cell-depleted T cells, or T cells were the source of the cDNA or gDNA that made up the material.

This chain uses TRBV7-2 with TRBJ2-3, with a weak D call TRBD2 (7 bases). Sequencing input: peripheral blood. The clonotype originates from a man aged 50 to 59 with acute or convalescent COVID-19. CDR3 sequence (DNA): TGTGCCAGCAGAAAGAGGGGGGGCAAGTCAGATACGCAGTATTTT. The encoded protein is CASRKRGGKSDTQYF.